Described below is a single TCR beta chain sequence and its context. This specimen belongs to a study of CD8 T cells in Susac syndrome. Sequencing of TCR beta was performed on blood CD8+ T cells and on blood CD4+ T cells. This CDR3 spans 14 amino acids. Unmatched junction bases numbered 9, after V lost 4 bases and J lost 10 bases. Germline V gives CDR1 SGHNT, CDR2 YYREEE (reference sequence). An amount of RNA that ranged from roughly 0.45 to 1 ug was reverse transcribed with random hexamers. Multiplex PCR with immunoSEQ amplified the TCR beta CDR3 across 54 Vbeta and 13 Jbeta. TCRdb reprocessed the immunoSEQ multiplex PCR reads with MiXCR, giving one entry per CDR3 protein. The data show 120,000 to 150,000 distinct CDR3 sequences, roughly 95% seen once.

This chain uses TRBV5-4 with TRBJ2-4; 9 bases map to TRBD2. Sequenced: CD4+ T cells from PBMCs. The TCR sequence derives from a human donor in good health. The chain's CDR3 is CASSPVAGEGIQYF. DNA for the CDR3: TGTGCCAGCAGCCCGGTAGCGGGAGAGGGAATTCAGTACTTC.